This T cell receptor beta chain was identified during a study of blood T cell repertoires in COVID-19. Turning to the study itself: Spain, Italy and the United States supplied samples that represented acute and convalescent COVID-19.

In the authors' methods: Amplification with reference gene primers provided the estimates of nucleated cell counts. This table comes from immunoSEQ multiplex PCR, and its TCRdb copy is limited to in-frame clones, with some not included. V and J calls and clone size are copied from that table; D and trimming were computed from the DNA. The top ten clones hold 20% to 25% of a sample with about 61,000 clones, roughly 90% of them seen once. This clone was observed a few times. The CDR3 totals 16 residues. With 1 base removed from V and 0 bases from J, the gap between germline ends came to 13 bases. Germline lookup yields CDR1 MNHEY and CDR2 SMNVEV (reference sequence).

This TCR derives from a woman aged 45-65 years with active or convalescent COVID-19. Sequencing used peripheral blood. The V and J genes are TRBV27 and TRBJ2-7; maybe TRBD2 (5 bases). The CDR3 protein is CASSLFGKVSSYEQYF. In nucleotides, the CDR3 is TGTGCCAGCAGTTTATTCGGGAAGGTGTCCTCCTACGAGCAGTACTTC.